This TCR beta chain was sequenced during a study of T cells expressing NK-cell markers. Study-wide background: Underlying the TCR beta repertoires were sorted CD3+CD56+NKG2C+, CD3+CD56+NKG2C- and CD3+CD56-NKG2C+ T cells.

5'RACE template switching with UMIs produced the TCR beta cDNA. Reprocessing the 5' RACE reads, TCRdb reports a single entry for every CDR3 protein and omits DNA. In all, the sample yields roughly 180,000 distinct CDR3 sequences. The germline CDR1 and CDR2 sequences are DFQATT and SNEGSKA (reference sequence). The CDR3 is 13 residues long. Note on this clonotype: Its antigen is unknown.

Notes on the study in general: These clonotypes, the leaders elsewhere, also led the CD3+CD56-NKG2C+ fraction in several donors. A range of about 1.0-7.5% of CD8+ T cells consisted of dominant NKG2C+ clonotypes in six donors.

The chain recombines TRBV20-1 with TRBJ1-5. The receptor was isolated from a woman between 18 and 70 years old in good health. The sequencing input was blood T cells: a sorted CD56 or NKG2C T cell subset, CD4+ or CD8+ T cells, or bulk PBMC T cells (not recorded which). The chain's CDR3 is CSARDLPNQPQHF.